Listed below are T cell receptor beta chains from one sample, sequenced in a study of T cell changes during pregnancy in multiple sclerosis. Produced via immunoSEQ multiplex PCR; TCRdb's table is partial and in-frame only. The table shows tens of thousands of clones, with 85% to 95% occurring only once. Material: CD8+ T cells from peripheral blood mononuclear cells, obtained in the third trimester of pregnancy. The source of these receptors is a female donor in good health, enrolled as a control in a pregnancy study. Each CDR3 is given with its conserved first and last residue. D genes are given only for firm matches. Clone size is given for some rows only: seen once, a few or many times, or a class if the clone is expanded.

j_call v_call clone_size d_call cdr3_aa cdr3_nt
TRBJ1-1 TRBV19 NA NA CASSIGAGGDTEAFF TGTGCCAGTAGTATAGGGGCAGGCGGGGACACTGAAGCTTTCTTT
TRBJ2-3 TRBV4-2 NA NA CASSQMGRVGDTQYF TGTGCCAGCAGCCAAATGGGCCGAGTCGGAGATACGCAGTATTTT
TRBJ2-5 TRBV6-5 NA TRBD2 CASSYKAGGGETQYF TGTGCCAGCAGTTACAAAGCGGGGGGGGGAGAGACCCAGTACTTC
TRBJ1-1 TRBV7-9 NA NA CASSLVVTDTEAFF TGTGCCAGCAGCTTAGTGGTTACGGACACTGAAGCTTTCTTT
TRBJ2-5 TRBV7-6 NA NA CASRAQGYGETQYF TGTGCCAGCAGAGCTCAGGGATATGGAGAGACCCAGTACTTC
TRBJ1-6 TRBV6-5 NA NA CASRWSMSGNSPLHF TGTGCCAGCAGATGGAGCATGTCGGGTAATTCACCCCTCCACTTT
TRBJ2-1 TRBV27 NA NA CASSLRGSSYNEQFF TGTGCCAGCAGCTTACGGGGGAGCTCCTACAATGAGCAGTTCTTC
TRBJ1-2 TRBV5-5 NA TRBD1 CASSSWTGAVYGYTF TGTGCCAGCAGCTCCTGGACAGGGGCCGTCTATGGCTACACCTTC
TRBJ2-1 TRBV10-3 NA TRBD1 CAISGDSNEQFF TGTGCCATCAGTGGGGACAGCAATGAGCAGTTCTTC
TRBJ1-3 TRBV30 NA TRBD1 CAWSHRGAGNTIYF TGTGCCTGGAGTCACAGGGGGGCAGGAAACACCATATATTTT
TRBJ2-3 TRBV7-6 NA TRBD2 CASSLAGGSGGFPDTQYF TGTGCCAGCAGCTTAGCGGGAGGCAGCGGGGGGTTCCCAGATACGCAGTATTTT
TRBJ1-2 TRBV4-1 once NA CASSQDEVYGYTF TGCGCCAGCAGCCAAGATGAGGTTTACGGCTACACCTTC
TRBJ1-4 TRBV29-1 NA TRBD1 CSVEDFLQGGFGEKLFF TGCAGCGTTGAAGATTTCCTACAGGGGGGGTTCGGTGAAAAACTGTTTTTT
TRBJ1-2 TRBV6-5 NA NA CASSYSAGVNYGYTF TGTGCCAGCAGTTACTCAGCAGGGGTTAACTATGGCTACACCTTC
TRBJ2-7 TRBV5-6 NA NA CASSSRDTTYEQYF TGTGCCAGCAGCTCCCGGGACACCACCTACGAGCAGTACTTC
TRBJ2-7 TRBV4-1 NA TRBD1 CASSQDPGQRYEQYF TGCGCCAGCAGCCAGGACCCGGGACAGAGGTACGAGCAGTACTTC
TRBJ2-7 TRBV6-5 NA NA CASSYFGGDEQYF TGTGCCAGCAGTTACTTTGGAGGGGACGAGCAGTACTTC
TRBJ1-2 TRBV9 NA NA CASSDGVDGYTF TGTGCCAGCAGCGACGGAGTTGATGGCTACACCTTC
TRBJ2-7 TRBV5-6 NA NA CASSLGAGKEQYF TGTGCCAGCAGCTTAGGGGCAGGGAAGGAGCAGTACTTC
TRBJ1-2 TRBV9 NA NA CASSSGTGFSNYGYTF TGTGCCAGCAGCTCCGGAACAGGGTTTTCTAACTATGGCTACACCTTC
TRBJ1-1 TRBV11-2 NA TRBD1 CASSLRQGLNTEAFF TGTGCCAGCAGCTTACGACAGGGGCTGAACACTGAAGCTTTCTTT
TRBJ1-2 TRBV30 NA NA CAWSDGQRVGYTF TGTGCCTGGAGTGACGGGCAGAGGGTTGGCTACACCTTC
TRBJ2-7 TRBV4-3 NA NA CASSQDPGKSYEQYF TGCGCCAGCAGCCAAGATCCAGGCAAATCCTACGAGCAGTACTTC
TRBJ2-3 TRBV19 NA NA CASSIGSRPSTDTQYF TGTGCCAGTAGTATTGGTTCTAGGCCTAGCACAGATACGCAGTATTTT
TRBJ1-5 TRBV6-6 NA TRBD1 CASIDPTGRNQPQHF TGTGCCAGCATCGATCCGACAGGGCGGAATCAGCCCCAGCATTTT
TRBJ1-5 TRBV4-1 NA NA CASSPRGEGQPQHF TGCGCCAGCAGCCCCCGTGGAGAGGGTCAGCCCCAGCATTTT
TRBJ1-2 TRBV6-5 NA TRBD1 CASSYRTGVLYGYTF TGTGCCAGCAGTTATCGAACAGGGGTTTTATATGGCTACACCTTC
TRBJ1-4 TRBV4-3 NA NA CASSQERDYTHEKLFF TGCGCCAGCAGCCAAGAAAGGGACTACACCCATGAAAAACTGTTTTTT
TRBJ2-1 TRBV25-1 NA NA CASSDRVVYNEQFF TGTGCCAGCAGTGACAGGGTGGTCTACAATGAGCAGTTCTTC
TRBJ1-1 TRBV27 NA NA CASSLQGRVNTEAFF TGTGCCAGCAGTTTGCAGGGGAGGGTGAACACTGAAGCTTTCTTT
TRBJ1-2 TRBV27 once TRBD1 CASSLLEGAGGNGYTF TGTGCCAGCAGTTTACTCGAGGGGGCGGGGGGAAACGGCTACACCTTC
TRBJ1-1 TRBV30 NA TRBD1 CAWRGQGDTEAFF TGTGCCTGGCGTGGACAGGGCGATACTGAAGCTTTCTTT
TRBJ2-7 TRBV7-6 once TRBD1 CASSSTGFHEQYF TGTGCCAGCAGCTCGACAGGGTTCCACGAGCAGTACTTC
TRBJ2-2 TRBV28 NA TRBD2 CASSSSGDTGELFF TGTGCCAGCAGCTCCAGCGGGGACACCGGGGAGCTGTTTTTT
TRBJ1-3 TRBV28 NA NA CASSFRGSGNTIYF TGTGCCAGCAGTTTTAGAGGCTCTGGAAACACCATATATTTT
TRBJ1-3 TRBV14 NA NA CASSQGHRLYF TGTGCCAGCAGCCAAGGACACCGGTTATATTTT
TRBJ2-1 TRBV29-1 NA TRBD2 CSSLSGEGNEQFF TGCAGCTCATTGAGCGGGGAAGGCAATGAGCAGTTCTTC
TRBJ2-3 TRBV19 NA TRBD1 CASTTGGGDTQYF TGTGCCAGTACTACAGGGGGAGGAGATACGCAGTATTTT
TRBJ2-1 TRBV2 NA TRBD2 CASSGGLEVHEQFF TGTGCCAGCAGTGGGGGACTAGAGGTCCATGAGCAGTTCTTC
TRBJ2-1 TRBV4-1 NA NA CASSLSKDTDSYNEQFF TGCGCCAGCAGCCTCTCTAAGGACACGGACTCCTACAATGAGCAGTTCTTC
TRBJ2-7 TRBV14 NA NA CASSQGARGTYEQYF TGTGCCAGCAGCCAAGGTGCCAGGGGAACCTACGAGCAGTACTTC
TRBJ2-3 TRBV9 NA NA CASSGGVSPDTQYF TGTGCCAGCAGTGGGGGCGTATCCCCGGATACGCAGTATTTT
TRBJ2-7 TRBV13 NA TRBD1 CASSRRDRGFHEQYF TGTGCCAGCAGCCGCCGGGACAGGGGTTTCCACGAGCAGTACTTC
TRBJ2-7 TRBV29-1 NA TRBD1 CSVDMNRGMTYEQYF TGCAGCGTTGACATGAACAGGGGAATGACCTACGAGCAGTACTTC
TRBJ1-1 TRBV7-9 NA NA CASSLEGGRNTEAFF TGTGCCAGCAGCTTAGAAGGAGGGCGGAACACTGAAGCTTTCTTT
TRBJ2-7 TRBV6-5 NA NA CASSSPPLGSYEQYF TGTGCCAGCAGTTCTCCCCCGCTGGGGAGCTACGAGCAGTACTTC
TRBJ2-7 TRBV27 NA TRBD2 CASSLGTSGGYEQYF TGTGCCAGCAGTTTGGGGACTAGCGGGGGCTACGAGCAGTACTTC
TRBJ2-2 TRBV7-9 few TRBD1 CASSADRVGGELFF TGTGCCAGCAGCGCAGACAGGGTTGGCGGGGAGCTGTTTTTT
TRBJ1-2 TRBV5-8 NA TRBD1 CASSWDRTRDYGYTF TGTGCCAGCAGCTGGGACAGGACGAGGGACTATGGCTACACCTTC
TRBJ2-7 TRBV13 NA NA CASSQGFHEQYF TGTGCCAGCAGCCAGGGCTTCCACGAGCAGTACTTC
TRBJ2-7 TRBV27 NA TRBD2 CASWTSGHEQYF TGTGCCAGCTGGACTAGCGGCCACGAGCAGTACTTC
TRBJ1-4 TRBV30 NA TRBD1 CAWSEGTGGKLFF TGTGCCTGGAGTGAAGGGACAGGCGGAAAACTGTTTTTT
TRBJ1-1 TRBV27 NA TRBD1 CASSTLTTGGALGLTEAFF TGTGCCAGCAGTACCCTGACGACAGGGGGGGCTTTAGGTCTTACTGAAGCTTTCTTT
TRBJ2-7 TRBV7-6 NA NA CASSLRRDLVGGNYEQYF TGTGCCAGCAGCCTTAGGCGGGACTTAGTAGGTGGAAACTACGAGCAGTACTTC
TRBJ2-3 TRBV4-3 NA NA CASSQDRGGLTDTQYF TGCGCCAGCAGCCAAGATAGGGGAGGACTCACAGATACGCAGTATTTT
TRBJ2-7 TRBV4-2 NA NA CASSQDHAGATYEQYF TGTGCCAGCAGCCAAGACCACGCAGGCGCTACCTACGAGCAGTACTTC
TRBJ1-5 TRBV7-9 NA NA CASSLLSLGQKEQPQHF TGTGCCAGCAGCTTATTGTCACTCGGACAGAAGGAGCAGCCCCAGCATTTT